This TCR beta chain was recorded in a study of blood T cell repertoires in COVID-19. The wider study: PBMCs, B-cell-depleted T cells, or T cells were the source of the cDNA or gDNA that made up the material.

Using immunoSEQ multiplex PCR, the repertoire was profiled, and TCRdb retains in-frame clones only, with some absent. Of roughly 63,000 clones in the sample, 75% to 90% were seen once. Germline V gene data show CDR1 as SGHRS and CDR2 as YFSETQ. With V trimmed by 0 bases and J by 3 bases, 2 bases remained unmatched. This CDR3 has 14 residues. The sample taken for sequencing was peripheral blood. The clonotype originates from a man aged 50 to 60 with active COVID-19. The chain employs TRBV5-1 and TRBJ1-2, with 7 positions matching TRBD1. CDR3: CASSLVQGDYGYTF. The DNA of the CDR3 is TGCGCCAGCAGCTTGGTTCAGGGGGACTATGGCTACACCTTC. The variable domain in full, with the rest retrieved from reference TRBV5-1 and TRBJ1-2, is KAGVTQTPRYLIKTRGQQVTLSCSPISGHRSVSWYQQTPGQGLQFLFEYFSETQRNKGNFPGRFSGRQFSNSRSEMNVSTLELGDSALYLCASSLVQGDYGYTFGSGTRLTVV.